This T cell receptor (beta chain) emerged from a study of a mutant IDH1 vaccine in newly diagnosed glioma. Study at large: Vaccination began 4-6 weeks post radiotherapy alone, or with temozolomide cycles. Every participant had undergone radiotherapy, temozolomide, or both before, and most underwent both. Visits V12 and V13 fell at weeks 35 and 47, respectively.

Assay used: immunoSEQ multiplex PCR; TCRdb lists only in-frame clones, some missing. The sample lists approximately 56,000 clones, 75% occurring once. Time point: week 47, end of study. Alongside topical imiquimod, each dose of vaccine comprised 300 ug of mutant IDH1 20-mer peptide. Scheduled for weeks 1, 3, 5, 7, 11, 15, 19 and 23, eight vaccinations were given to patients. A note on this clone: Antigen: not known.

This CDR3 is built from 15 residues. Trimming at V came to 1 base and at J to 5 bases, leaving 4 bases not matched to a gene. Germline CDR1 SEHNR, CDR2 FQNEAQ (reference sequence). This specimen consisted of PBMCs, obtained from a glioma patient whose treatment included an IDH1 peptide vaccine. This receptor was identified in a man aged 50-59 years with glioma. The rearrangement joins TRBV7-9 to TRBJ2-3; 9 bases match TRBD2. The CDR3 DNA follows: TGTGCCAGCAGCTTAGAGGCGGGGGGGCAAGATACGCAGTATTTT. Its translation is CASSLEAGGQDTQYF.